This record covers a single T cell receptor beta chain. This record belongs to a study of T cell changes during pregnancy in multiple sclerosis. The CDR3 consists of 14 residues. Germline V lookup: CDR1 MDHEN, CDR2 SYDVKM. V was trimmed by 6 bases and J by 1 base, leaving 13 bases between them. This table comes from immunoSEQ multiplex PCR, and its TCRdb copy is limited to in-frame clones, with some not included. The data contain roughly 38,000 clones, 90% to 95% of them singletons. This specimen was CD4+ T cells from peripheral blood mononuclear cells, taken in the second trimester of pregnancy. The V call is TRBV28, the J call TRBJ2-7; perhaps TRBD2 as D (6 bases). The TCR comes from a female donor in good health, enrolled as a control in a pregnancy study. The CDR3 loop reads CASSLTRGSYEQYF. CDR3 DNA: TGTGCCAGCAGCCTAACACGGGGGTCCTACGAGCAGTACTTC.